The source of this T cell receptor beta chain is a study of beta chain features in type 1 diabetes. Whole-study context: Patients did not differ from healthy donors in age, gender or cell yield.

The sequenced template was cDNA made from the entire isolated RNA. Assay used: immunoSEQ multiplex PCR; TCRdb lists only in-frame clones, some missing. The sample lists about 360,000 clones; 10% to 15% were seen once. The V and J ends lost 4 bases and 1 base respectively, with 16 bases between them. CDR1 and CDR2 (germline): MNHEY, SVGAGI. The CDR3 is 16 amino acids. The rearrangement joins TRBV6-5 to TRBJ2-5; no firm D call. Sequencing used naive CD4+ T cells from blood. This TCR came from a young man in good health. The CDR3 DNA reads TGTGCCAGCAGTTTTCTCGGAGCCGTGAGCCAAGAGACCCAGTACTTC. As protein: CASSFLGAVSQETQYF.